The entry below describes one T cell receptor beta chain. Cohorts were based on clinical histories the participants reported. Cohort 3 donors counted as recovered after two negative PCRs, clearance, or resolved symptoms. The record originates from a study of blood T cell repertoires in COVID-19. For the study at large: Researchers got acute and convalescent COVID-19 samples from the United States, Italy and Spain.

Authors' data handling: Amplification from reference gene primers served as the basis for estimated nucleated cell counts. Only in-frame clones appear in the TCRdb table, and some are missing; sequencing was by immunoSEQ multiplex PCR. The V and J calls and clone size are taken from that table; D and trimming were inferred from the DNA. The top ten clones hold 3.5% to 5% of a sample with approximately 250,000 clones, around nine tenths of them seen once. The V gene's germline CDR1 is MDHEN and CDR2 SYDVKM. Trimming removed 6 bases at V and 2 bases at J, with 11 bases between. The CDR3 is 13 amino acids.

The V call is TRBV28, the J call TRBJ2-7; possibly TRBD1 for D (6 bases). Sequencing was carried out using PBMCs or T cells enriched from blood (not recorded which). This sequence originates from a woman in her thirties who had recovered from COVID-19. The CDR3 nucleotides read TGTGCCAGCAGGGACAGCAGGACCTACGAGCAGTACTTC. Translating it yields CASRDSRTYEQYF.